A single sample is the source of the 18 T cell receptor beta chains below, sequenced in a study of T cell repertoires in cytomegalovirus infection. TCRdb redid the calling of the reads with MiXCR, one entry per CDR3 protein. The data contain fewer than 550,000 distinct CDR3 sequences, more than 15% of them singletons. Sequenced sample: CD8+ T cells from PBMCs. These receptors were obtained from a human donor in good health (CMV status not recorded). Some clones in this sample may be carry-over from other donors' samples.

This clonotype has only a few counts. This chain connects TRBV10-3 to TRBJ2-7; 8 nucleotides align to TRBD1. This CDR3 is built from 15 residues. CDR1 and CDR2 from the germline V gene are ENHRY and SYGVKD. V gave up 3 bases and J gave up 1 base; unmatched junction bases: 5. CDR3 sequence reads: CAISETRTGSYEQYF. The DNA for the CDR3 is TGTGCCATCAGTGAAACAAGGACAGGGTCCTACGAGCAGTACTTC.

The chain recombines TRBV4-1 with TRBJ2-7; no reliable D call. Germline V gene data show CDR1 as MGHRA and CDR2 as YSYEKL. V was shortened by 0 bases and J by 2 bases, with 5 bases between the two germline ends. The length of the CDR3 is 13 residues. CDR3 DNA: TGCGCCAGCAGCCAAGATTACCCCTACGAGCAGTACTTC. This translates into CASSQDYPYEQYF.

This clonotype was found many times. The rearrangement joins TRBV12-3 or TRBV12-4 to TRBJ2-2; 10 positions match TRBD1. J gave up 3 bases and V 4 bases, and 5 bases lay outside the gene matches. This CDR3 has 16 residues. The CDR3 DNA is TGTGCCAGCAGTTCCTGGGACAGGGGCGACACCGGGGAGCTGTTTTTT. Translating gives CASSSWDRGDTGELFF.

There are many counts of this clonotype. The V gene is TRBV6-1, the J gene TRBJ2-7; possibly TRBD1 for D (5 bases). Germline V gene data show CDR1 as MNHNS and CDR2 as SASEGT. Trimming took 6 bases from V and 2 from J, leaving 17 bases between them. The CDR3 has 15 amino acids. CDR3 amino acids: CASSQGVGLAYEQYF. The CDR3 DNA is TGTGCCAGCAGCCAAGGGGTGGGCCTTGCCTACGAGCAGTACTTC.

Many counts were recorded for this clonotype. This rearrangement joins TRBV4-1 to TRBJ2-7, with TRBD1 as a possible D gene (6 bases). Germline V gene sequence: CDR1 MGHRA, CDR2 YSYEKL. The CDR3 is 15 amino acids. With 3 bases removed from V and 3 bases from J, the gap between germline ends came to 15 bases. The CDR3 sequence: CASSQDPLTGYEQYF. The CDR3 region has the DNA TGCGCCAGCAGCCAGGACCCACTGACAGGCTACGAGCAGTACTTC.

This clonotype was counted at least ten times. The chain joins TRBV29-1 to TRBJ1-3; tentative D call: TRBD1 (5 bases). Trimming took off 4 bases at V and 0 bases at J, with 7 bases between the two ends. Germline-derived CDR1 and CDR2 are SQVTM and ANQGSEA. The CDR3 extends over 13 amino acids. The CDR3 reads CSVAGTSGNTIYF. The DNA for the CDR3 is TGCAGCGTTGCTGGGACCTCTGGAAACACCATATATTTT.

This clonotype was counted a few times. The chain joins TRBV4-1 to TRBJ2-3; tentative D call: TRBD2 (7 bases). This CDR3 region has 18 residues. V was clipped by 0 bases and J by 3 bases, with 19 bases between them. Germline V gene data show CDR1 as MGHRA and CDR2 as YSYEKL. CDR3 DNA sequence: TGCGCCAGCAGCCAAGAAGGATGGGGGGGGGGCGGGACAGATACGCAGTATTTT. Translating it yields CASSQEGWGGGGTDTQYF.

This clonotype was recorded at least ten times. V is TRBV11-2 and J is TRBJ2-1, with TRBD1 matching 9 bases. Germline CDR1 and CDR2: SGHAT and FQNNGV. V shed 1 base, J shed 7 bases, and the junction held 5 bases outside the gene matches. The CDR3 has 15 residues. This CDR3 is CASSLAGTGSNEQFF. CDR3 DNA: TGTGCCAGCAGCTTAGCCGGGACAGGGTCGAATGAGCAGTTCTTC.

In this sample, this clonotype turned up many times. CDR3 in amino acids: CASSLTGTSYNEQFF. The CDR3 DNA reads TGTGCCAGCAGCCTGACGGGGACCTCCTACAATGAGCAGTTCTTC. V is TRBV5-6 and J is TRBJ2-1, with D perhaps being TRBD1 or TRBD2 (5 bases each). The CDR3 covers 15 residues. Germline CDR1 is SGHDT and CDR2 is YYEEEE. Trimming took 4 bases from V and 0 from J, leaving 11 bases between them.

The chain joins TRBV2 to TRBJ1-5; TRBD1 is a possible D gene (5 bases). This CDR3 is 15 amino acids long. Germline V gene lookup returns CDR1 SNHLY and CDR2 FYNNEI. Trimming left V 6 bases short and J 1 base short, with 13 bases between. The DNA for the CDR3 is TGTGCCAGCAGGGAGGGGCCGGGGAGCAATCAGCCCCAGCATTTT. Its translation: CASREGPGSNQPQHF.

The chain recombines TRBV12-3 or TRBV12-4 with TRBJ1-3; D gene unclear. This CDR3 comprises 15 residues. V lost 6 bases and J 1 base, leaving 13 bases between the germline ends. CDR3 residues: CASRPRRISGNTIYF. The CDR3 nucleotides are TGTGCCAGCAGACCCCGCAGGATATCTGGAAACACCATATATTTT.

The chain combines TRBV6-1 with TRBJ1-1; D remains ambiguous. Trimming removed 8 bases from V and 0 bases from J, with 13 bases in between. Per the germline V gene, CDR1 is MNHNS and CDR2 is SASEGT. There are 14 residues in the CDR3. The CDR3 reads CASVMEGMNTEAFF. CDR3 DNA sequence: TGTGCCAGCGTGATGGAGGGCATGAACACTGAAGCTTTCTTT.

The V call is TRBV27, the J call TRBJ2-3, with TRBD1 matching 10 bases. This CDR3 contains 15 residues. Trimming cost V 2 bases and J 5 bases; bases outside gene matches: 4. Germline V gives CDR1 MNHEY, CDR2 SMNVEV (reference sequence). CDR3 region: CASSLRDRGGDTQYF. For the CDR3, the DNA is TGTGCCAGCAGTTTAAGGGACAGGGGAGGAGATACGCAGTATTTT.

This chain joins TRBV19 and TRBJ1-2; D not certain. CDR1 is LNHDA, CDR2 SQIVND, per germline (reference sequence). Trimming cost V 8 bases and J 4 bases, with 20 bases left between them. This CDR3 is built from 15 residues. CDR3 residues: CASPFRPSPFYGYTF. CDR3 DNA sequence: TGTGCCAGTCCCTTCAGACCGAGCCCTTTCTATGGCTACACCTTC.

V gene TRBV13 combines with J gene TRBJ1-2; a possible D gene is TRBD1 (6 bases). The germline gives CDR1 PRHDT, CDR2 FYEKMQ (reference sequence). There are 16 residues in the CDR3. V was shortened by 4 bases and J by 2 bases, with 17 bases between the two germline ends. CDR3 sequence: CASSSLLGQGNYGYTF. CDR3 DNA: TGTGCCAGCAGCTCCCTGCTCGGGCAGGGGAACTATGGCTACACCTTC.

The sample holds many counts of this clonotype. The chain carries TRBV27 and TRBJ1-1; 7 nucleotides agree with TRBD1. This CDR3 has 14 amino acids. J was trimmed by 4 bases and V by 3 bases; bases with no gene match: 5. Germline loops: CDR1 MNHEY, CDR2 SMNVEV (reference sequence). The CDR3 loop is CASSLTGLSTEAFF. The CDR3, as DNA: TGTGCCAGCAGTTTGACAGGGCTGAGCACTGAAGCTTTCTTT.

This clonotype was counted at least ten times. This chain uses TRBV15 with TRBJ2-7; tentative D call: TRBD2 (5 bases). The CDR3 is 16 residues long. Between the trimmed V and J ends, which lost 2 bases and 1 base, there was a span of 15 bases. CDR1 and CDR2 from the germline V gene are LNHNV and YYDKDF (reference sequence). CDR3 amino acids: CATSRPSTLESYEQYF. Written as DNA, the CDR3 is TGTGCCACCAGCAGACCTTCCACACTAGAGTCCTACGAGCAGTACTTC.

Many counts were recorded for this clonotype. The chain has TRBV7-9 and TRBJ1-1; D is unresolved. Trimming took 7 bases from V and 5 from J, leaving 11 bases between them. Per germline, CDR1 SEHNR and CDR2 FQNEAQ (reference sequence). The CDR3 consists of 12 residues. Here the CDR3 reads CASTEVPTEAFF. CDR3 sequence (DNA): TGTGCCAGCACCGAGGTTCCTACTGAAGCTTTCTTT.